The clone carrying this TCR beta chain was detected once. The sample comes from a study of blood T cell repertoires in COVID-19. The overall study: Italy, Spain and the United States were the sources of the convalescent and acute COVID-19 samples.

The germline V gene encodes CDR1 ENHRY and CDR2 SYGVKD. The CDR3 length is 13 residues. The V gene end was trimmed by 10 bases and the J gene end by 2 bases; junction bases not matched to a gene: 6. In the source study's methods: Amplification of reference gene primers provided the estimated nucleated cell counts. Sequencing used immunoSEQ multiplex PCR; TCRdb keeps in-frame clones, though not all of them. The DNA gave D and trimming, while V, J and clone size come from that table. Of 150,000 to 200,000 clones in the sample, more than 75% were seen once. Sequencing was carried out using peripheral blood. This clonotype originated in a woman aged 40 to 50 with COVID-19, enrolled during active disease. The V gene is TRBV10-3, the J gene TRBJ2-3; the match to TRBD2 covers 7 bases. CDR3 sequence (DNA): TGTGCCACCCGGGACTATCCCACAGATACGCAGTATTTT. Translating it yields CATRDYPTDTQYF.